The rows below give T cell receptor beta chains drawn from one sample of a study of blood T cell repertoires in COVID-19. Some clones are missing from TCRdb's copy, which holds only in-frame ones; the method was immunoSEQ multiplex PCR. The data show roughly 140,000 clones, around nine tenths seen once. Material: peripheral blood. The receptors come from a woman in her forties or fifties with acute or convalescent COVID-19. Each CDR3 is given with its conserved first and last residue. Each record gives: J gene, D gene, clone size, V gene, CDR3 protein, CDR3 DNA. D genes are given only for firm matches. The size entry is marked missing in some rows and otherwise reads once, few, many or a size class.

>TRBJ1-4|NA|NA|TRBV5-1
CASSFGTVNEKLFF
TGCGCCAGCAGCTTTGGGACTGTTAATGAAAAACTGTTTTTT
>TRBJ2-6|TRBD1|once|TRBV5-1
CASSPVAGGSGANVLTF
TGCGCCAGCAGCCCGGTGGCAGGGGGCTCTGGGGCCAACGTCCTGACTTTC
>TRBJ2-5|TRBD2|NA|TRBV9
CASSAGGLGKETQYF
TGTGCCAGCAGCGCCGGGGGACTAGGGAAAGAGACCCAGTACTTC
>TRBJ2-4|NA|NA|TRBV18
CASSPWGFRGDKNIQYF
TGTGCCAGCTCCCCCTGGGGATTCCGGGGTGACAAAAACATTCAGTACTTC
>TRBJ1-1|TRBD1|few|TRBV4-1
CASSQGQGNTEAFF
TGCGCCAGCAGCCAAGGACAGGGGAACACTGAAGCTTTCTTT
>TRBJ2-7|NA|NA|TRBV7-2
CASSAQIYEQYF
TGTGCCAGCAGCGCTCAGATATACGAGCAGTACTTC
>TRBJ2-7|TRBD1|NA|TRBV27
CASSWTGSLYEQYF
TGTGCCAGCAGTTGGACAGGGTCCCTCTACGAGCAGTACTTC
>TRBJ1-4|NA|NA|TRBV11-2
CASSSDSYNEKLFF
TGTGCCAGCAGCTCGGACAGTTATAATGAAAAACTGTTTTTT
>TRBJ1-6|TRBD1|NA|TRBV5-1
CASRIDRGSPLHF
TGCGCCAGCAGAATCGACAGGGGGTCACCCCTCCACTTT
>TRBJ2-7|TRBD1|once|TRBV27
CASSSRDSTYEQYF
TGTGCCAGCAGTTCCAGGGACAGTACCTACGAGCAGTACTTC
>TRBJ1-2|NA|NA|TRBV5-1
CASSGDVGGYGYTF
TGCGCCAGCAGCGGGGACGTCGGGGGCTATGGCTACACCTTC
>TRBJ1-2|NA|NA|TRBV2
CASSSGYGYTF
TGTGCCAGCTCTTCGGGCTATGGCTACACCTTC
>TRBJ1-1|NA|NA|TRBV5-4
CASSRGPSTSNTEAFF
TGTGCCAGCAGCCGTGGGCCCTCCACTTCGAACACTGAAGCTTTCTTT
>TRBJ2-7|TRBD2|NA|TRBV11-2
CASSSRSSGMTYEQYF
TGTGCCAGCAGCTCTAGATCTAGCGGAATGACCTACGAGCAGTACTTC
>TRBJ1-2|NA|NA|TRBV7-3
CASSLGGSSYGYTF
TGTGCCAGCAGCTTAGGCGGCTCGTCCTATGGCTACACCTTC
>TRBJ2-2|NA|NA|TRBV5-1
CASSLGGAPDTGELFF
TGCGCCAGCAGCTTGGGCGGGGCGCCCGACACCGGGGAGCTGTTTTTT
>TRBJ2-7|NA|NA|TRBV3-1/TRBV3-2
CASSRTAYEQYF
TGTGCCAGCAGCCGAACAGCCTACGAGCAGTACTTC
>TRBJ2-7|TRBD1|once|TRBV28
CASSLGQGAYEQYF
TGTGCCAGCAGTTTGGGCCAGGGGGCTTACGAGCAGTACTTC
>TRBJ1-3|TRBD1|NA|TRBV5-1
CASSLGQASGNTIYF
TGCGCCAGCAGCCTAGGACAGGCGTCGGGAAACACCATATATTTT
>TRBJ2-1|TRBD2|NA|TRBV19
CASSPLGLAGNEQFF
TGTGCCAGTAGTCCGCTGGGACTAGCGGGGAATGAGCAGTTCTTC
>TRBJ1-1|TRBD1|NA|TRBV6-6
CASSYGDRNTEAFF
TGTGCCAGCAGTTACGGGGACAGGAACACTGAAGCTTTCTTT
>TRBJ2-1|TRBD2|NA|TRBV4-1
CASSQDTSGGKNEQFF
TGCGCCAGCAGCCAAGACACTAGCGGGGGTAAAAATGAGCAGTTCTTC
>TRBJ2-7|TRBD1|NA|TRBV5-1
CASFLTGAVPVF
TGCGCCAGCTTCCTCACAGGGGCAGTTCCAGTCTTC
>TRBJ1-2|TRBD1|NA|TRBV28
CASSPPGQTYGYTF
TGTGCCAGCAGCCCACCGGGACAGACTTATGGCTACACCTTC
>TRBJ2-7|NA|NA|TRBV3-1/TRBV3-2
CASSQRAAQGEQYF
TGTGCCAGCAGCCAGAGGGCAGCCCAGGGGGAGCAGTACTTC
>TRBJ2-1|TRBD2|NA|TRBV9
CASGLVNNEQFF
TGTGCCTCAGGACTAGTCAATAATGAGCAGTTCTTC
>TRBJ1-1|NA|NA|TRBV7-9
CASSLYGGAGHTEAFF
TGTGCCAGCAGCTTATATGGGGGGGCAGGCCACACTGAAGCTTTCTTT
>TRBJ2-1|NA|NA|TRBV20-1
CSASSVHNEQFF
TGCAGTGCTAGTTCGGTCCACAATGAGCAGTTCTTC
>TRBJ2-1|TRBD2|NA|TRBV3-1/TRBV3-2
CASSHVVAGGSYNEQFF
TGTGCCAGCAGCCATGTGGTAGCGGGAGGGAGTTACAATGAGCAGTTCTTC
>TRBJ1-1|NA|NA|TRBV5-6
CASSWRAVNTEAFF
TGTGCCAGCAGCTGGAGGGCAGTGAACACTGAAGCTTTCTTT